What follows are 21 T cell receptor beta chains derived from one specimen sequenced in a study of T-cell reconstitution after alpha-beta-depleted transplantation in children. Unique molecular identifiers were incorporated into the prepared TCRbeta library. TCRdb itself ran the PCR reads through MiXCR, one entry per CDR3 protein. The top ten hold 2% of the sample, which has around 440,000 distinct CDR3 sequences, about 10% seen once. The sequencing here drew on PBMCs, taken before TCRalphabeta/CD19-depleted stem cell transplant. These receptors were collected from a child under 10 years old with inherited bone marrow failure, due to receive a stem cell transplant.

There are many counts of this clonotype. DNA for the CDR3: TGTGCCAGCAGCTTAGCTGCAGGTGGAACTGAAGCTTTCTTT. Protein sequence: CASSLAAGGTEAFF. This chain joins TRBV7-8 and TRBJ1-1; no clear D gene. The CDR3 contains 14 residues. Trimming took off 0 bases at V and 5 bases at J, with 10 bases between the two ends. Germline V lookup: CDR1 SGHVS, CDR2 FQNEAQ. The whole variable domain, remainder taken from reference TRBV7-8 and TRBJ1-1, is GAGVSQSPRYKVAKRGQDVALRCDPISGHVSLFWYQQALGQGPEFLTYFQNEAQLDKSGLPSDRFFAERPEGSVSTLKIQRTQQEDSAVYLCASSLAAGGTEAFFGQGTRLTVV.

J is TRBJ2-5 and V is TRBV6-5, with D uncertain. With 0 bases removed from V and 3 bases from J, the gap between germline ends came to 8 bases. CDR1 MNHEY and CDR2 SVGAGI come from the germline V gene. CDR3 length: 14 residues. CDR3 nucleotides: TGTGCCAGCAGTTACTCCGCGGCTAAAGAGACCCAGTACTTC. It specifies CASSYSAAKETQYF.

At least ten counts were recorded for this clonotype. The rearrangement uses TRBV11-3 and TRBJ2-2; D is unresolved. V shed 6 bases and J shed 3 bases, with 8 bases lying between them. The CDR3 contains 13 residues. The V gene's germline CDR1 is SGHNT and CDR2 YENEEA. CDR3 DNA sequence: TGTGCCAGCAGTTCCCAGCACACCGGGGAGCTGTTTTTT. Translating it yields CASSSQHTGELFF.

This clonotype appeared many times. The gene calls are TRBV5-1 and TRBJ2-1; D unclear. Germline CDR1 SGHRS, CDR2 YFSETQ. The CDR3 is 14 residues long. The germline V and J ends were trimmed by 1 base and 5 bases, with 10 bases remaining between them. The CDR3 here is CASSLQPGDNEQFF. The CDR3 region has the DNA TGCGCCAGCAGCTTGCAACCTGGGGACAATGAGCAGTTCTTC.

This chain uses TRBV7-8 with TRBJ2-7; D may be TRBD2 (6 bases). The CDR3 spans 15 residues. V lost 5 bases and J 2 bases, leaving 16 bases between the germline ends. Germline V gene sequence: CDR1 SGHVS, CDR2 FQNEAQ. The CDR3 sequence is CASSPSRGTAYEQYF. The CDR3 DNA reads TGTGCCAGCAGCCCCTCCCGCGGGACGGCCTACGAGCAGTACTTC.

This clonotype was counted at least ten times. The gene calls are TRBV28 and TRBJ2-7, with 11 bases identical to TRBD2. CDR3 length equals 14 residues. J was trimmed by 4 bases and V by 5 bases; bases with no gene match: 4. Per the germline V gene, CDR1 is MDHEN and CDR2 is SYDVKM. Here the CDR3 reads CASSILAGVYEQYF. CDR3 sequence (DNA): TGTGCCAGCAGTATACTAGCGGGGGTTTACGAGCAGTACTTC.

This clonotype was seen repeatedly, ten times or more. The gene calls are TRBV19 and TRBJ2-1, with 8 nucleotides matching TRBD1. Looked up from germline, CDR1 is LNHDA and CDR2 is SQIVND (reference sequence). V was clipped by 3 bases and J by 4 bases; unmatched bases: 5. The CDR3 is made up of 15 amino acids. The chain's CDR3 is CASSIGTGDYNEQFF. CDR3 coding DNA: TGTGCCAGTAGTATTGGGACAGGAGATTACAATGAGCAGTTCTTC.

This clonotype came up many times. The chain is built from TRBV5-1 and TRBJ2-5, with 12 bases fitting TRBD2. The V and J ends lost 3 bases and 2 bases, in that order; junction bases with no gene match: 5. CDR3 length: 16 residues. Germline-derived CDR1 and CDR2 are SGHRS and YFSETQ. CDR3 bases: TGCGCCAGCAGCTCAGGACTAGCGGGGCGACAAGAGACCCAGTACTTC. It yields the protein CASSSGLAGRQETQYF.

Note on this clonotype: This may stem from a read error, because a much larger clone lies one nucleotide away. V is TRBV7-9 and J is TRBJ2-1; TRBD2 matches at 8 bases. CDR1 and CDR2 (germline): SEHNR, FQNEAQ (reference sequence). V gave up 5 bases and J gave up 8 bases; unmatched junction bases: 14. The CDR3 has 16 amino acids. The CDR3 region is CASSPGLEGDLDEQFF. DNA of the CDR3: TGTGCCAGCAGCCCGGGACTAGAGGGAGACCTCGATGAGCAGTTCTTC.

This clonotype appeared a single time. Possible read error: a much larger clone is one base away. The V call is TRBV5-1, the J call TRBJ2-3, with TRBD2 as a possible D gene (5 bases). The germline CDR1 and CDR2 sequences are SGHRS and YFSETQ. The CDR3 runs to 17 residues. V shed 4 bases and J shed 2 bases, with 20 bases lying between them. CDR3 loop: CASSAWPSRKVTDTQYF. The CDR3 DNA sequence: TGCGCCAGCAGCGCCTGGCCTAGCAGGAAGGTCACAGATACGCAGTATTTT.

This clonotype showed up many times. The V call is TRBV5-1, the J call TRBJ1-1; a possible D gene is TRBD1 (5 bases). Germline CDR1 SGHRS, CDR2 YFSETQ. Deletions cut 4 bases from V and 2 bases from J, with 15 bases between. The CDR3 sequence is 15 residues long. The CDR3 loop reads CASSHTQTANTEAFF. The CDR3 DNA reads as TGCGCCAGCAGCCACACTCAGACAGCCAACACTGAAGCTTTCTTT.

This clonotype was recorded at least ten times. The V and J genes are TRBV7-8 and TRBJ2-7; D ambiguous. Trimming cost V 1 base and J 1 base, with 5 bases left between them. CDR3 length equals 13 residues. The germline CDR1 and CDR2 sequences are SGHVS and FQNEAQ. The CDR3 sequence is CASSLDYSYEQYF. DNA for the CDR3: TGTGCCAGCAGCTTAGATTATTCCTACGAGCAGTACTTC. The whole variable domain, filled in from reference TRBV7-8 and TRBJ2-7, reads GAGVSQSPRYKVAKRGQDVALRCDPISGHVSLFWYQQALGQGPEFLTYFQNEAQLDKSGLPSDRFFAERPEGSVSTLKIQRTQQEDSAVYLCASSLDYSYEQYFGPGTRLTVT.

The V call is TRBV20-1, the J call TRBJ2-1; D is unclear. This CDR3 is built from 11 residues. Germline V gives CDR1 DFQATT, CDR2 SNEGSKA (reference sequence). Deletions cut 6 bases from V and 4 bases from J, with 7 bases between. For the CDR3, the DNA is TGCAGTGCGCCACCATACAATGAGCAGTTCTTC. Its translation: CSAPPYNEQFF.

In its sample, this clonotype was seen a few times. The genes are TRBV10-3 and TRBJ1-4; 7 bases are a match to TRBD1. Germline V lookup: CDR1 ENHRY, CDR2 SYGVKD. J lost 8 bases, V lost 4 bases, and 10 bases had no gene match. This CDR3 region has 15 residues. Here the CDR3 DNA reads TGTGCCATCAGTGGCTCGGGGGACAGCGGCGAAAAACTGTTTTTT. Protein product: CAISGSGDSGEKLFF.

This rearrangement joins TRBV27 to TRBJ1-2, with D possibly being TRBD1 (5 bases). Deletions cut 6 bases from V and 4 bases from J, with 15 bases between. The CDR3 extends over 14 amino acids. Germline V CDR1 and CDR2: MNHEY, SMNVEV (reference sequence). The chain's CDR3 is CASSFGGAAYGYTF. CDR3 sequence (DNA): TGTGCCAGCAGCTTTGGAGGGGCCGCCTATGGCTACACCTTC.

CDR3 in amino acids: CATRAPGNTEAFF. The CDR3 coding sequence is TGTGCCACCAGAGCGCCCGGGAACACTGAAGCTTTCTTT. The chain couples TRBV24-1 to TRBJ1-1; D gene ambiguous. V lost 7 bases to trimming and J lost 1 base, with 9 bases between them. In germline, CDR1 is KGHDR, CDR2 SFDVKD. The CDR3 extends over 13 amino acids.

Details on this clonotype: This may stem from a read error, because a much larger clone lies one nucleotide away. This CDR3 reads CSSRDLLGRSSYEQYF. The CDR3 DNA is TGCAGTTCTAGAGATCTGCTAGGAAGGAGCTCCTACGAGCAGTACTTC. The chain links TRBV20-1 to TRBJ2-7; no clear D gene. The CDR3 extends over 16 amino acids. CDR1 and CDR2 from the germline V gene are DFQATT and SNEGSKA (reference sequence).

This clonotype came up many times. The rearrangement links TRBV29-1 to TRBJ2-1; no firm D call. Trimming shortened V by 7 bases and J by 4 bases, and 11 bases separated the two germline ends. This CDR3 has 12 residues. CDR1 is SQVTM, CDR2 ANQGSEA, per germline. The CDR3: CSGQTRYNEQFF. The CDR3 DNA sequence: TGCAGCGGCCAGACAAGGTACAATGAGCAGTTCTTC.

The chain couples TRBV5-4 to TRBJ2-7; 8 bases align to TRBD1. CDR1 and CDR2 (germline): SGHNT, YYREEE (reference sequence). The CDR3 spans 17 residues. V was pared by 0 bases and J by 7 bases, with 15 bases of the junction left unmatched. Here the CDR3 DNA reads TGTGCCAGCAGCTTGGCCGCCAACTTGGGACAGGCGGGGGAGCAGTACTTC. Translation gives CASSLAANLGQAGEQYF.

This rearrangement joins TRBV20-1 to TRBJ2-7; D is perhaps TRBD1 or TRBD2 (6 bases each). Germline V gene sequence: CDR1 DFQATT, CDR2 SNEGSKA (reference sequence). Between the trimmed V and J ends, which lost 8 bases and 2 bases, there was a span of 16 bases. This CDR3 comprises 13 residues. CDR3 bases: TGCAGTTTGTCGTCGGGGGCCCCCTACGAGCAGTACTTC. Its protein is CSLSSGAPYEQYF.

This clonotype was observed a handful of times. The rearrangement uses TRBV20-1 and TRBJ2-2; 11 bases are shared with TRBD2. Per the germline V gene, CDR1 is DFQATT and CDR2 is SNEGSKA (reference sequence). V dropped 1 base and J dropped 4; count of bases not matched to a gene: 5. CDR3 length: 16 residues. The CDR3 reads CSARALAGAGTGELFF. The CDR3 DNA sequence: TGCAGTGCTAGAGCACTAGCGGGAGCCGGCACCGGGGAGCTGTTTTTT.